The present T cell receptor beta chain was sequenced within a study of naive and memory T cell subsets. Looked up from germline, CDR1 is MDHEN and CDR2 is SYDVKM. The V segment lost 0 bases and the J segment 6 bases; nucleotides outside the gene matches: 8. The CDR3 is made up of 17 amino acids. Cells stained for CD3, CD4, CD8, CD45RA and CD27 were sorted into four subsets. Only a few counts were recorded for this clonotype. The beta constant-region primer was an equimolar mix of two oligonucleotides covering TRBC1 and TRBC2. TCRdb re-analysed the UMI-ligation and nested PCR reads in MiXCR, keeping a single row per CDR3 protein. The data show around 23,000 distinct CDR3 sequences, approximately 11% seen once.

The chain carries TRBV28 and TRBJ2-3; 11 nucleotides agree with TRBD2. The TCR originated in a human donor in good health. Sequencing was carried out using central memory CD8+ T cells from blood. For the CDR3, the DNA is TGTGCCAGCAGTTTATGGCTAGCGGGAGGAAATGGGGATACGCAGTATTTT. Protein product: CASSLWLAGGNGDTQYF. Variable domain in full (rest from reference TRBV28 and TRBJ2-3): DVKVTQSSRYLVKRTGEKVFLECVQDMDHENMFWYRQDPGLGLRLIYFSYDVKMKEKGDIPEGYSVSREKKERFSLILESASTNQTSMYLCASSLWLAGGNGDTQYFGPGTRLTVL.